The 28 T cell receptor beta chains below all came from one sample that was sequenced in a study of T-cell reconstitution after alpha-beta-depleted transplantation in children. The TCRbeta library incorporated unique molecular identifiers. Using its own MiXCR run on the PCR reads, TCRdb lists one record per CDR3 protein. This sample has about 360,000 distinct CDR3 sequences; 10% to 15% occur once, and the top ten carry 4.3%. Sequenced material: PBMCs, taken from the stem cell graft. The receptor set was obtained from a human donor who donated a stem cell graft to a child with Fanconi anemia.

This clonotype has ten or more counts. The chain combines TRBV5-1 with TRBJ2-5; no definite D call. Per germline, CDR1 SGHRS and CDR2 YFSETQ. The germline V and J ends were trimmed by 2 bases and 1 base, with 9 bases remaining between them. The CDR3 consists of 14 residues. The CDR3 region is CASSFGMGQETQYF. In nucleotides, the CDR3 is TGCGCCAGCAGCTTTGGCATGGGCCAAGAGACCCAGTACTTC.

J is TRBJ1-1 and V is TRBV7-8, with a weak D call TRBD1 (5 bases). The CDR3 has 16 residues. V shed 2 bases and J shed 5 bases, with 18 bases lying between them. Germline V gene sequence: CDR1 SGHVS, CDR2 FQNEAQ. The CDR3 coding sequence is TGTGCCAGCAGCTTAAGCCCAGGGTCCTCAGTAACTGAAGCTTTCTTT. It yields the protein CASSLSPGSSVTEAFF. Full variable domain (rest looked up from reference TRBV7-8 and TRBJ1-1): GAGVSQSPRYKVAKRGQDVALRCDPISGHVSLFWYQQALGQGPEFLTYFQNEAQLDKSGLPSDRFFAERPEGSVSTLKIQRTQQEDSAVYLCASSLSPGSSVTEAFFGQGTRLTVV.

This clonotype was detected only a few times. The V call is TRBV7-2, the J call TRBJ1-1, with no clear D. Deletions cut 1 base from V and 10 bases from J, with 7 bases between. Germline V gene lookup returns CDR1 SGHTA and CDR2 FQGNSA. The CDR3 totals 11 residues. CDR3: CASSLEYVAFF. In DNA, the CDR3 is TGTGCCAGCAGCTTAGAGTACGTAGCTTTCTTT.

V is TRBV20-1 and J is TRBJ2-3; tentative D call: TRBD2 (6 bases). Germline CDR1 is DFQATT and CDR2 is SNEGSKA (reference sequence). The CDR3 has 15 amino acids. V gave up 6 bases and J gave up 4 bases, with 20 bases separating them. CDR3 residues: CSAPSFSGSSDTQYF. CDR3 coding DNA: TGCAGTGCCCCATCATTTAGCGGCTCCTCAGATACGCAGTATTTT.

This clonotype was seen a handful of times. The CDR3 reads CASSLRRGGYEQFF. For the CDR3, the DNA is TGTGCCAGCAGTTTAAGGCGGGGGGGCTATGAGCAGTTCTTC. The V call is TRBV12-3 or TRBV12-4, the J call TRBJ2-1; 9 bases line up with TRBD2. This CDR3 spans 14 amino acids. Trimming removed 2 bases from V and 8 bases from J; junction bases left unmatched: 4.

In this sample, this clonotype turned up many times. The chain employs TRBV6-5 and TRBJ1-1; 8 bases match TRBD1. This CDR3 has 13 residues. With V trimmed by 10 bases and J by 1 base, 5 bases remained unmatched. Germline CDR1 is MNHEY and CDR2 is SVGAGI. The CDR3 DNA reads TGTGCCACCGAGGACAGGGCGAACACTGAAGCTTTCTTT. Translating gives CATEDRANTEAFF.

This clonotype was detected only a few times. V gene TRBV4-2 combines with J gene TRBJ1-2; D call uncertain. Germline lookup yields CDR1 LGHNA and CDR2 YNFKEQ. CDR3 length equals 18 residues. V lost 0 bases and J 9 bases, leaving 26 bases between the germline ends. The CDR3 DNA reads as TGTGCCAGCAGCCAAGAGCCGACTTTAACGGGAGGGCTGGGTAGCTACACCTTC. Translated: CASSQEPTLTGGLGSYTF.

The V call is TRBV12-3 or TRBV12-4, the J call TRBJ2-3; TRBD2 aligns across 8 bases. V lost 5 bases and J lost 1; bases outside the gene matches: 5. This CDR3 comprises 15 residues. The CDR3 region has the DNA TGTGCCAGCAGTACACCGGGACTAGGCACAGATACGCAGTATTTT. Protein product: CASSTPGLGTDTQYF.

This clonotype was seen a few times. The chain couples TRBV5-1 to TRBJ2-5, with D perhaps matching TRBD1 or TRBD2 (5 bases each). Germline V gene sequence: CDR1 SGHRS, CDR2 YFSETQ. Trimming stripped 0 bases from V and 2 bases from J, with 14 bases between. This CDR3 comprises 16 residues. The CDR3: CASSLGDLGPQETQYF. The CDR3 DNA reads TGCGCCAGCAGCTTGGGGGACCTAGGCCCTCAAGAGACCCAGTACTTC.

The chain joins TRBV12-3 or TRBV12-4 to TRBJ2-7; D is ambiguous. Trimming stripped 5 bases from V and 7 bases from J, with 12 bases between. The CDR3 runs 12 residues. The CDR3 bases are TGTGCCAGCAGTCCTCAGGTGCATGAGCAGTACTTC. Its translation: CASSPQVHEQYF.

This clonotype was counted at least ten times. CDR3 residues: CASSSTNYNEQFF. CDR3 DNA sequence: TGTGCCAGCAGTTCCACGAACTACAATGAGCAGTTCTTC. The chain uses TRBV27 and TRBJ2-1; no definite D call. The ends were cut back, 4 bases at V and 3 bases at J, with 7 bases in the middle. Germline CDR1 MNHEY, CDR2 SMNVEV (reference sequence). The CDR3 sequence is 13 residues long.

CDR3 in DNA: TGTGCCAGCAGTTACTCTCTGCGGTGGTCGGATACGCAGTATTTT. Translating it yields CASSYSLRWSDTQYF. This chain connects TRBV6-5 to TRBJ2-3; D is undetermined. The CDR3 is 15 residues long. The germline CDR1 and CDR2 sequences are MNHEY and SVGAGI. V lost 0 bases and J lost 6, with 13 bases in between.

This clonotype came up a few times. The chain employs TRBV29-1 and TRBJ1-3; D call uncertain. V was trimmed by 5 bases and J by 4 bases, leaving 18 bases between them. Germline CDR1 SQVTM, CDR2 ANQGSEA. The CDR3 is 15 residues long. CDR3 sequence: CSVLMGTRAGNTIYF. DNA for the CDR3: TGCAGCGTTTTAATGGGCACCCGAGCGGGAAACACCATATATTTT.

This chain uses TRBV5-1 with TRBJ2-7; maybe TRBD2 (5 bases). The V gene's germline CDR1 is SGHRS and CDR2 YFSETQ. Between the trimmed V and J ends, which lost 4 bases and 5 bases, there was a span of 16 bases. This CDR3 region has 14 residues. The CDR3 here is CASSLGLNGDEQYF. The CDR3 DNA reads TGCGCCAGCAGCCTTGGACTGAACGGGGACGAGCAGTACTTC.

The CDR3 DNA reads as TGTGCCAGTAGTCTCCCTGACGGACCCTCCTACGAGCAGTACTTC. Encoded protein: CASSLPDGPSYEQYF. The J gene is TRBJ2-7, the V gene TRBV19; D is ambiguous. V was cut by 5 bases and J by 0 bases, with 14 bases left in between. Germline CDR1 is LNHDA and CDR2 is SQIVND (reference sequence). CDR3 length: 15 residues.

This chain joins TRBV5-1 and TRBJ2-1; tentative D call: TRBD1 (6 bases). V lost 0 bases and J lost 0, with 10 bases in between. CDR1 is SGHRS and CDR2 is YFSETQ in the germline V gene. There are 16 residues in the CDR3. This CDR3 is CASSLAYRASYNEQFF. The CDR3 DNA reads as TGCGCCAGCAGCTTGGCCTACAGGGCCTCCTACAATGAGCAGTTCTTC.

This clonotype was counted at least ten times. The chain employs TRBV6-2 or TRBV6-3 and TRBJ2-7, with 9 bases aligning to TRBD1. The CDR3 contains 14 residues. Trimming cost V 5 bases and J 3 bases; bases outside gene matches: 5. Germline assignment: CDR1 MNHEY and CDR2 SVGEGT. The CDR3 sequence is CASSPGTGLYEQYV. As DNA, the CDR3 is TGTGCCAGCAGTCCCGGGACAGGGCTCTACGAGCAGTACGTC.

This clonotype was observed a handful of times. The V call is TRBV10-3, the J call TRBJ2-2; 7 bases match TRBD2. V dropped 0 bases and J dropped 6; count of bases not matched to a gene: 4. In germline, CDR1 is ENHRY, CDR2 SYGVKD. This CDR3 has 15 amino acids. CDR3 amino acids: CAISESGLTSGELFF. The CDR3 DNA follows: TGTGCCATCAGTGAGTCGGGACTAACCTCCGGGGAGCTGTTTTTT.

This clonotype has at least ten counts. The chain employs TRBV14 and TRBJ2-1; no reliable D call. V was shortened by 1 base and J by 12 bases, with 10 bases between the two germline ends. Germline lookup yields CDR1 SGHDN and CDR2 FVKESK. The CDR3 runs 12 residues. CDR3 nucleotide sequence: TGTGCCAGCAGCCAAGGGTCAGAACCGCAGTTCTTC. It specifies CASSQGSEPQFF.

This rearrangement joins TRBV5-1 to TRBJ2-1, with D possibly being TRBD1 (5 bases). CDR1 and CDR2 (germline): SGHRS, YFSETQ. CDR3 length: 15 residues. V lost 6 bases and J 4 bases, leaving 17 bases between the germline ends. The chain's CDR3 is CASKDLGQRYNEQFF. CDR3 DNA: TGCGCCAGCAAAGACCTAGGACAAAGATACAATGAGCAGTTCTTC.

This chain uses TRBV7-2 with TRBJ2-5; 8 bases agree with TRBD2. The CDR3 consists of 15 residues. J lost 5 bases, V lost 5 bases, and 10 bases had no gene match. CDR1 is SGHTA, CDR2 FQGNSA, per germline. CDR3 DNA: TGTGCCAGCAGCCGCCGACTAGCGCGGGAGGAGACCCAGTACTTC. It specifies CASSRRLAREETQYF.

The chain combines TRBV5-6 with TRBJ1-1; D remains ambiguous. Per germline, CDR1 SGHDT and CDR2 YYEEEE. This CDR3 contains 18 residues. The V end lost 2 bases, the J end lost 0 bases, and 20 bases lay between the germline ends. The CDR3 DNA reads as TGTGCCAGCAGCTTACTGTCTCGGCTCGCCGGACTGAACACTGAAGCTTTCTTT. It codes for CASSLLSRLAGLNTEAFF.

This clonotype came up many times. The V gene is TRBV20-1, the J gene TRBJ2-1; perhaps TRBD2 as D (6 bases). The V end was cut by 6 bases, the J end by 13 bases, with 16 bases between. This CDR3 is 11 amino acids long. Germline V gene lookup returns CDR1 DFQATT and CDR2 SNEGSKA (reference sequence). The CDR3 loop reads CSASSAGNQFF. The CDR3 DNA sequence: TGCAGTGCAAGTTCGGCGGGGAATCAGTTCTTC.

This clonotype was detected only a few times. The chain is built from TRBV29-1 and TRBJ1-2; D perhaps matches TRBD1 (6 bases). Germline lookup yields CDR1 SQVTM and CDR2 ANQGSEA. The CDR3 is 15 residues long. V dropped 1 base and J dropped 5 bases, with 17 bases sitting between them. CDR3 region: CSVEGGLTGSYGYTF. The CDR3 nucleotides read TGCAGCGTTGAAGGGGGGCTGACAGGATCGTATGGCTACACCTTC. The full variable domain, its missing parts supplied by reference TRBV29-1 and TRBJ1-2, is SAVISQKPSRDICQRGTSLTIQCQVDSQVTMMFWYRQQPGQSLTLIATANQGSEATYESGFVIDKFPISRPNLTFSTLTVSNMSPEDSSIYLCSVEGGLTGSYGYTFGSGTRLTVV.

This clonotype has more than one count but fewer than ten. The chain is built from TRBV15 and TRBJ2-1; D remains unclear. The length of the CDR3 is 13 residues. Trimming stripped 0 bases from V and 9 bases from J, with 9 bases between. CDR1 and CDR2 from the germline V gene are LNHNV and YYDKDF (reference sequence). The CDR3 is CATSRDLIGEQFF. CDR3 coding DNA: TGTGCCACCAGCAGAGATCTTATTGGTGAGCAGTTCTTC.

This chain links TRBV15 with TRBJ2-5; TRBD2 matches 7 bases. Germline trimming cut 1 base from V and 3 bases from J; bases unmatched to any gene: 2. The length of the CDR3 is 14 residues. Per germline, CDR1 LNHNV and CDR2 YYDKDF (reference sequence). The CDR3 DNA reads TGTGCCACCAGCAGAGGGGGGGGGAAAGAGACCCAGTACTTC. This gives the protein CATSRGGGKETQYF.

This chain joins TRBV20-1 and TRBJ1-5; 7 bases line up with TRBD1. Germline V lookup: CDR1 DFQATT, CDR2 SNEGSKA (reference sequence). J gave up 1 base and V 0 bases, and 6 bases lay outside the gene matches. This CDR3 spans 16 amino acids. CDR3 loop: CSARDPTGSSNQPQHF. DNA of the CDR3: TGCAGTGCTAGAGACCCGACAGGGTCAAGCAATCAGCCCCAGCATTTT.

This clonotype was observed a handful of times. The chain recombines TRBV28 with TRBJ2-7; D is possibly TRBD1 (6 bases). The V end was cut by 4 bases, the J end by 3 bases, with 19 bases between. This CDR3 comprises 16 residues. Germline CDR1 is MDHEN and CDR2 is SYDVKM. CDR3 coding DNA: TGTGCCAGCAGTTCTCTAGAAACAACAGGGCACTACGAGCAGTACGTC. Its translation is CASSSLETTGHYEQYV.